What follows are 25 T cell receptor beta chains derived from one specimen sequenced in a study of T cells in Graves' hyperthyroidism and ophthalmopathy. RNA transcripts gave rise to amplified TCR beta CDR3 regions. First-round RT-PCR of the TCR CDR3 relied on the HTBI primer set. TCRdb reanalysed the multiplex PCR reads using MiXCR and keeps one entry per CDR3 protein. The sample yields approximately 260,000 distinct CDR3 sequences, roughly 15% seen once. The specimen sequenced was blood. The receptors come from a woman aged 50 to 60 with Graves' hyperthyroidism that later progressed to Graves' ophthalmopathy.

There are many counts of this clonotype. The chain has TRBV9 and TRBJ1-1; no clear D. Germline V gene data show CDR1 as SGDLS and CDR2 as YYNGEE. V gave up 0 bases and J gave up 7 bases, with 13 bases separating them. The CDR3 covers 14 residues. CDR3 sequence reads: CASSVVPPNGEAFF. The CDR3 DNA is TGTGCCAGCAGCGTAGTTCCCCCAAATGGTGAAGCTTTCTTT.

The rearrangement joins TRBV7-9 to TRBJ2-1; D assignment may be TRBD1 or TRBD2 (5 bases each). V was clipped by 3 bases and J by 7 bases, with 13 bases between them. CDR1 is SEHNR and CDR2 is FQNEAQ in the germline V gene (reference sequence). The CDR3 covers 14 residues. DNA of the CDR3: TGTGCCAGCAGCTTGGGACGGCAGGTAAATGAGCAGTTCTTC. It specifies CASSLGRQVNEQFF.

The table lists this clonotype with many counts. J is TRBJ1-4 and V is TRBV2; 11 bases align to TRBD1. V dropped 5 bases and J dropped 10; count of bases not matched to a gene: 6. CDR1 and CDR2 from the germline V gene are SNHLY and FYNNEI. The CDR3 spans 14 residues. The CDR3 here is CASSWDRGRVKLFF. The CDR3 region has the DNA TGTGCCAGCAGTTGGGACAGGGGGAGGGTAAAACTGTTTTTT.

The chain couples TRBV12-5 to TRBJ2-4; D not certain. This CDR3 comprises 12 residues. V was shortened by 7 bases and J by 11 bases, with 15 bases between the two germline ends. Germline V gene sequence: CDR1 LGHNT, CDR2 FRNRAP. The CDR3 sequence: CASAKEPTVQYF. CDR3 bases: TGTGCTAGTGCCAAGGAACCGACGGTTCAGTACTTC. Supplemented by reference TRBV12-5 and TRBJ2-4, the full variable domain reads DARVTQTPRHKVTEMGQEVTMRCQPILGHNTVFWYRQTMMQGLELLAYFRNRAPLDDSGMPKDRFSAEMPDATLATLKIQPSEPRDSAVYFCASAKEPTVQYFGAGTRLSVL.

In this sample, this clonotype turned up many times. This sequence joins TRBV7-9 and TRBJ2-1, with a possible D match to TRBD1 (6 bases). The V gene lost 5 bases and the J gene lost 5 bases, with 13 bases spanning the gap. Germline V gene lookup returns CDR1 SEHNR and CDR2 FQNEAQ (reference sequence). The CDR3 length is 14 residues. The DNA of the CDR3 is TGTGCCAGCAGCCAACAGGGTTGGGACAATGAGCAGTTCTTC. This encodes CASSQQGWDNEQFF.

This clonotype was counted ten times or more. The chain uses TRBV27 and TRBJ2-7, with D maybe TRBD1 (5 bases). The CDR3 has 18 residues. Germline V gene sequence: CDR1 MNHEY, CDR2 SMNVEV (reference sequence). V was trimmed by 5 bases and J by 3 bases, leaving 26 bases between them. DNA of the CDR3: TGTGCCAGCAGTCTCCGGGTTGCCGACAGCGCGGTCTACTACGAGCAGTACTTC. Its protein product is CASSLRVADSAVYYEQYF.

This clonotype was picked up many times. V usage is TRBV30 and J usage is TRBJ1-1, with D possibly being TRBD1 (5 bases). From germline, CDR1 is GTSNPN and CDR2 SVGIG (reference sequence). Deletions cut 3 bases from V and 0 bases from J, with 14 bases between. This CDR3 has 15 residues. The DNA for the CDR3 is TGTGCCTGGAGGACAGTGGGGCAGATGAACACTGAAGCTTTCTTT. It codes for CAWRTVGQMNTEAFF.

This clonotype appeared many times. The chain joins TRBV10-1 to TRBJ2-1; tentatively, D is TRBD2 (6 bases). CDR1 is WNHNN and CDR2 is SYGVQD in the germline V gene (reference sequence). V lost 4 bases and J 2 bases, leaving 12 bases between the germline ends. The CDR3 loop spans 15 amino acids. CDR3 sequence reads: CASSVESSAYNEQFF. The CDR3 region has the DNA TGCGCCAGCAGTGTTGAATCTAGCGCCTACAATGAGCAGTTCTTC.

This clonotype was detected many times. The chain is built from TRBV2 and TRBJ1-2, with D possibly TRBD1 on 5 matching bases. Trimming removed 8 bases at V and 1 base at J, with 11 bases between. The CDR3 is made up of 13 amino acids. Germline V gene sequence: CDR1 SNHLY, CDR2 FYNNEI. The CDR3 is CASGIRDNYGYTF. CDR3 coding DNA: TGTGCCAGCGGAATCAGGGATAACTATGGCTACACCTTC.

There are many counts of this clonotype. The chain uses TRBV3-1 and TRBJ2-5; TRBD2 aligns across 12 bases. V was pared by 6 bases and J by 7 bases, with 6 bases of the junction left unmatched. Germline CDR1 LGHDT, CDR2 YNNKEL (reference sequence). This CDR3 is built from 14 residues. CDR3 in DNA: TGTGCCAGCAGTGAGGGACTAGCGGGTGCGACCCAGTACTTC. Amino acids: CASSEGLAGATQYF.

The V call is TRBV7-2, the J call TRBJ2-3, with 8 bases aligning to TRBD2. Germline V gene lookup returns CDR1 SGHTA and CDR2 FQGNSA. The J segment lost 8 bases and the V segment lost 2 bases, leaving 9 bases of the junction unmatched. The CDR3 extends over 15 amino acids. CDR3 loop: CASSLPAGRGGTQYF. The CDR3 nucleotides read TGTGCCAGCAGCTTACCGGCCGGGAGGGGAGGTACGCAGTATTTT.

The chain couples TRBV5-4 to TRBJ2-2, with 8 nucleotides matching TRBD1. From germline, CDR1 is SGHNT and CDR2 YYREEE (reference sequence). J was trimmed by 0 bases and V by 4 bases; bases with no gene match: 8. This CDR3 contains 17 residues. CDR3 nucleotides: TGTGCCAGCAGCGGCACCTTACAGGGGGCGAACACCGGGGAGCTGTTTTTT. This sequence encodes CASSGTLQGANTGELFF.

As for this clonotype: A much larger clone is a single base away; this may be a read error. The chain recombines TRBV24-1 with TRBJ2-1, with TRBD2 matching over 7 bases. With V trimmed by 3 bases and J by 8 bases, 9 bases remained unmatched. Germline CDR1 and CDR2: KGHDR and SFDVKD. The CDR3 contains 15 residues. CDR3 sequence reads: CATSDPGGSTDEQFF. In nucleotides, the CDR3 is TGTGCCACCAGTGATCCGGGCGGGAGCACGGATGAGCAGTTCTTC.

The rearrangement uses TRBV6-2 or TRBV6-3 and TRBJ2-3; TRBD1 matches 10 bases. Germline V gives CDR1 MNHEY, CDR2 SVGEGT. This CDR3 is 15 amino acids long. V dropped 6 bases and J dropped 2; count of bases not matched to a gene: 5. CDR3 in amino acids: CASRDGTGVTDTQYF. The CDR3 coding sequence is TGTGCCAGCAGAGACGGGACAGGGGTCACAGATACGCAGTATTTT.

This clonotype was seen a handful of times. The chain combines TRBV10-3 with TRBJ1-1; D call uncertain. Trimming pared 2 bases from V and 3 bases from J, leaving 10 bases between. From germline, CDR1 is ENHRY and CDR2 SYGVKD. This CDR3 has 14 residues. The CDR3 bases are TGTGCCATCAGTGAGAAGAGTGCCCACACTGAAGCTTTCTTT. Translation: CAISEKSAHTEAFF.

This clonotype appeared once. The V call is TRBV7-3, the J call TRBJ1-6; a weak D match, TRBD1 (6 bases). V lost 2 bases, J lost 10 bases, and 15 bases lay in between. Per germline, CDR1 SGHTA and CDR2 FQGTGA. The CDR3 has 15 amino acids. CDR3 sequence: CASSLLGGAKSPLHF. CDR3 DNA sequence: TGTGCCAGCAGCTTATTGGGGGGGGCTAAGTCACCCCTCCACTTT.

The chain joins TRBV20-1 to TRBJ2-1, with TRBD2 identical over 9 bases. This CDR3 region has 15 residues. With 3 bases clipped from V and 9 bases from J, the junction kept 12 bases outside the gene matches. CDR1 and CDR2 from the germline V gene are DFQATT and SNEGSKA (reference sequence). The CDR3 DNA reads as TGCAGTGCTAGGTGGGTTCTAGCGGGGCCCGGTGAGCAGTTCTTC. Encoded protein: CSARWVLAGPGEQFF.

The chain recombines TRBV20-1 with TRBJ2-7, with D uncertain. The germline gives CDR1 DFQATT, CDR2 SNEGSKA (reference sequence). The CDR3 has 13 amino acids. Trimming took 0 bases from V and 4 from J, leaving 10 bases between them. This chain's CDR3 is CSARDGPNYEQYF. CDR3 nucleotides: TGCAGTGCTAGAGATGGACCGAATTACGAGCAGTACTTC.

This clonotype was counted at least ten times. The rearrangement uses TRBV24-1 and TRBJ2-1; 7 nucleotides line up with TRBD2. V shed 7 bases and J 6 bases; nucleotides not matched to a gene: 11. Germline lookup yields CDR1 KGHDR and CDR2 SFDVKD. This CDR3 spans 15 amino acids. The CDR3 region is CATSETGTNRNEQFF. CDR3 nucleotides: TGTGCCACCAGCGAAACCGGGACTAACCGCAATGAGCAGTTCTTC.

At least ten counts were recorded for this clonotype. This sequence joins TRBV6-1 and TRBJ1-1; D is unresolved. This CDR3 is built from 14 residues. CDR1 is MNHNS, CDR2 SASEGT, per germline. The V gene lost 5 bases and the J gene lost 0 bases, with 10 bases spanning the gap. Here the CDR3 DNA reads TGTGCCAGCAGTCGAACAATGATGAACACTGAAGCTTTCTTT. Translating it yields CASSRTMMNTEAFF.

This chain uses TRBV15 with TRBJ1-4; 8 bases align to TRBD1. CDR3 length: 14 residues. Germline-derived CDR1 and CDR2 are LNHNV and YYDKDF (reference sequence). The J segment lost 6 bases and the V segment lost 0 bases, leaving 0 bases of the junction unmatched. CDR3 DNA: TGTGCCACCAGCAGAGACAGGGGGCATGAAAAACTGTTTTTT. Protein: CATSRDRGHEKLFF.

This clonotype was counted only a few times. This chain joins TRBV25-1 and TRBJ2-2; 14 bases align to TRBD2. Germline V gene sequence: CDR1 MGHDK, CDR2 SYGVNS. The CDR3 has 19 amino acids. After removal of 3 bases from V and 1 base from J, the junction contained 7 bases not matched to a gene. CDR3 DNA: TGTGCCAGCAGTGACCCCGGGACTAGCGGGAGATGGAACACCGGGGAGCTGTTTTTT. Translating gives CASSDPGTSGRWNTGELFF.

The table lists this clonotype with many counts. In nucleotides, the CDR3 is TGTGCCACCAGCAGAGTCGCGGGAGCAGGCAATGAGCAGTTCTTC. Encoded protein: CATSRVAGAGNEQFF. The V call is TRBV15, the J call TRBJ2-1; 7 bases fit TRBD2. This CDR3 comprises 15 residues. Germline V gives CDR1 LNHNV, CDR2 YYDKDF (reference sequence). Trimming cost V 1 base and J 6 bases; bases outside gene matches: 6.

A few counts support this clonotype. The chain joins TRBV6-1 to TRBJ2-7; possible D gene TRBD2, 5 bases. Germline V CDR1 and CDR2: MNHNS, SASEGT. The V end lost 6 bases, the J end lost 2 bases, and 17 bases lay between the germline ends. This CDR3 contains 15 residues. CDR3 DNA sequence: TGTGCCAGCAGCAACCCTCCGTCGGGAACCTACGAGCAGTACTTC. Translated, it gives CASSNPPSGTYEQYF.

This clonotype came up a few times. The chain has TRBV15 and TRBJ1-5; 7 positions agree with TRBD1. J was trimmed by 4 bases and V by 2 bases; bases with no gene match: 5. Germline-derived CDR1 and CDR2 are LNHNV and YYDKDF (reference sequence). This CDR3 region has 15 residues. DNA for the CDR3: TGTGCCACCAGCAGACATGGGACAGCAAATCAGCCCCAGCATTTT. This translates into CATSRHGTANQPQHF. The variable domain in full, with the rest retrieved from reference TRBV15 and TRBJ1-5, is DAMVIQNPRYQVTQFGKPVTLSCSQTLNHNVMYWYQQKSSQAPKLLFHYYDKDFNNEADTPDNFQSRRPNTSFCFLDIRSPGLGDTAMYLCATSRHGTANQPQHFGDGTRLSIL.